This T cell receptor beta chain was observed in a study of lymphopenia after photon versus proton radiotherapy. Clones were sequenced by immunoSEQ multiplex PCR, and TCRdb holds only the in-frame ones, with some missing. The data show roughly 67,000 clones, roughly 88% seen once. As for this clone: The antigen remains undetermined.

Germline V gene sequence: CDR1 SGHTA, CDR2 FQGNSA. This CDR3 is built from 15 residues. V dropped 5 bases and J dropped 4; count of bases not matched to a gene: 7. Study-wide findings and caveats: Better survival with proton therapy was suggested as possible, not demonstrated. Proton therapy kept repertoires fairly stable, unlike photons, which gained effector/memory cells. Post-nadir TCR diversity decline inversely tracked overall survival among those who died. After lymphocyte nadir, photon-treated repertoires showed oligoclonal expansion, especially CD8+ Temra.

The chain uses TRBV7-2 and TRBJ2-7; 11 bases agree with TRBD2. The source of this sequence is a woman in her 70s with pancreatic cancer. The sequences come from peripheral blood, collected from a patient treated with photon-based radiotherapy. CDR3 residues: CASSKTSGMLYEQYF. In DNA form, the CDR3 reads TGTGCCAGCAGCAAGACTAGCGGGATGCTTTACGAGCAGTACTTC.